Below, one T cell receptor (beta chain) is given with its context. Its antigen is still unknown. Qualities for individual bases were not recorded, and no much larger clone is one base off. The blood samples were obtained from patients with leukemic cutaneous T cell lymphoma (Sezary syndrome) who were treated at a US cutaneous lymphoma program. Ficoll centrifugation was used to isolate peripheral blood mononuclear cells from the blood of patients. This entry belongs to a study of IL-32 and malignant T cell survival in cutaneous lymphoma (dated by TCRdb to about 2021). With respect to the entire study: Whether the surviving TCR Vbeta+ T cells in IL-32 cultures were the malignant clone rather than benign T cells sharing that Vbeta was tested by high-throughput TCR sequencing. A couple of CTCL donors were studied by high-throughput TCR sequencing, confirming IL-32beta supported malignant T cell survival in vitro.

The paper's findings and limits, for the study overall: The exact culture duration for the TCR-sequenced samples was not stated in the methods. The kinetics of enhanced malignant T cell survival in culture differed somewhat from one CTCL blood donor to another. By inducing large CD14+ antigen-presenting cells that reduced apoptosis, IL-32beta appeared to support the survival of malignant T cells in vitro. TCR sequencing showed that malignant T cell TCRs persisted after in vitro culture with IL-32beta.

The QIAamp DNA Mini kit was used to extract genomic DNA, which was then profiled by immunoSEQ with about 85-400 ng of DNA template. TCRdb limited this immuneACCESS table to in-frame rearrangements with V and J called. A share of clones is missing; checked studies link under half to unresolved V genes, and the rest is unexplained. Across this sample there are around 2,000 clones, with more than 75% seen only once. The ten largest clonotypes hold approximately 50% of the sample. From its cysteine to its phenylalanine, the CDR3 spans 15 amino acids. Of the read, only the CDR3 DNA is kept; its 45 bases are in frame from base 1. CDR1 and CDR2 are drawn from the germline V gene: LGHNA, YSLEER. Trimming removed 0 bases from V and 1 base from J, leaving 7 bases between the germline ends.

The sequence was obtained from a human donor with cutaneous T cell lymphoma. The V and J segments used are TRBV4-3 and TRBJ1-3; a confident D gene designation cannot be given. The source material was blood, sampled on day 0. In nucleotides, the sequence is TGCGCCAGCAGCCAAGATATAAGTTCTGGAAACACCATATATTTT. It translates as CASSQDISSGNTIYF.